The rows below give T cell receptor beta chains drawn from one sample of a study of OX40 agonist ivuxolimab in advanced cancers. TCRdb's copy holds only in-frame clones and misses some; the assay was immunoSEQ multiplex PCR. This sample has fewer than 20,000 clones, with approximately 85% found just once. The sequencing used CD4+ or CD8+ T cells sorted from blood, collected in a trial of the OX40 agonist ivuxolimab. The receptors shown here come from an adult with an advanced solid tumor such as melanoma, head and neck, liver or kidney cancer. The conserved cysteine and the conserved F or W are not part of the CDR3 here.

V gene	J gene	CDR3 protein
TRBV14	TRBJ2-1	ASSQHPPSSYNEQF
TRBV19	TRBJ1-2	ASSFAAFGYT
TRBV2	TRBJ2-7	ASKALAGAPYEQY
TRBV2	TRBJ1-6	ASTAVTESSYNSPLH
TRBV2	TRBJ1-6	ASSDTTTLGSPLH
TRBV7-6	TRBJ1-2	ASSPGSNFYGYT
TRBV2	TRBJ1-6	ASRGNSPLH
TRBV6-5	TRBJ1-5	ASRRYSDQPQH
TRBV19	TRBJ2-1	ASTMTSGGYNEQF
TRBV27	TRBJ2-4	ASSPSGSDIQY
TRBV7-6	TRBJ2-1	ASSLVGAGYNEQF
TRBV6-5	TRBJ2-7	ASSYGWYEQY
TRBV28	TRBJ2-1	ASSFEGRSFSYNEQF
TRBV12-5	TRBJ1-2	ASGFQEGRSDYGYT
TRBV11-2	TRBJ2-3	ASSLIDRTDTQY
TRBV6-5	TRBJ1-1	ASREGQGASEAF
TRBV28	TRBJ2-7	ASSTGTTFNEQY